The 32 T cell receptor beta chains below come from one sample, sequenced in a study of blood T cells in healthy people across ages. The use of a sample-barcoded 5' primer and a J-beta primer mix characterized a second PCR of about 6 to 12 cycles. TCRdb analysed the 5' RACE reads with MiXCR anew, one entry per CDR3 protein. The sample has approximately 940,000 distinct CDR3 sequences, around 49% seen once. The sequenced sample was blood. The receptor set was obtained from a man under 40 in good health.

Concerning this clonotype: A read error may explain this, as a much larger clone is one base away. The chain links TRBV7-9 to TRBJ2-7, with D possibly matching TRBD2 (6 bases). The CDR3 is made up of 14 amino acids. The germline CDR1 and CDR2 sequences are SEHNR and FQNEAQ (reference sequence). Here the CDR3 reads CANSQNPGTSEQYF. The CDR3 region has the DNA TGTGCCAACAGCCAGAACCCCGGGACTTCCGAGCAGTACTTC.

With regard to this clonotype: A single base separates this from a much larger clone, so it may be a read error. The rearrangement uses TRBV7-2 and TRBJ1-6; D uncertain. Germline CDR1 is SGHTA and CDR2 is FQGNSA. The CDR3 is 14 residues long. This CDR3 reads CASAMTAINTPLHF. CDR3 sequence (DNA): TGTGCCAGCGCCATGACGGCGATTAATACACCCCTCCACTTT.

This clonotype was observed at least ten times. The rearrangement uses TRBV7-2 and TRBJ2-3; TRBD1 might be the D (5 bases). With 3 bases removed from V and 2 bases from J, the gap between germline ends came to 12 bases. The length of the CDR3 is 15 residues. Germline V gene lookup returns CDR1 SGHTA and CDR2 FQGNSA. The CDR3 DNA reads TGTGCCAGCAGCTTTTTACAGGCCGCCACAGATACGCAGTATTTT. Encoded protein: CASSFLQAATDTQYF.

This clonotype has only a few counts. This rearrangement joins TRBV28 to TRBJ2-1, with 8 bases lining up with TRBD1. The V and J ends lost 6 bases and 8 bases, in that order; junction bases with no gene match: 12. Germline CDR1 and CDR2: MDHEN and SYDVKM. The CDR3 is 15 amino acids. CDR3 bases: TGTGCCAGCAGCCCTATCGGACAGGGTCTGTATGAGCAGTTCTTC. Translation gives CASSPIGQGLYEQFF.

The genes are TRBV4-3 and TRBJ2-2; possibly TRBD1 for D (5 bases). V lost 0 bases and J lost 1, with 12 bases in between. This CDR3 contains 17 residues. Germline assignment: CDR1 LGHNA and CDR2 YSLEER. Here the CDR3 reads CASSQEMYRRNTGELFF. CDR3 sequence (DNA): TGCGCCAGCAGCCAAGAGATGTACAGGAGGAACACCGGGGAGCTGTTTTTT.

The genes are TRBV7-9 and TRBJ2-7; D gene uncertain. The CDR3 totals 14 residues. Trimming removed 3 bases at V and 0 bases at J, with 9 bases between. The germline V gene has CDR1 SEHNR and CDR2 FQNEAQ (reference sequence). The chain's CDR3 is CASSFPQDSYEQYF. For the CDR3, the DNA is TGTGCCAGCAGCTTTCCGCAGGACTCCTACGAGCAGTACTTC.

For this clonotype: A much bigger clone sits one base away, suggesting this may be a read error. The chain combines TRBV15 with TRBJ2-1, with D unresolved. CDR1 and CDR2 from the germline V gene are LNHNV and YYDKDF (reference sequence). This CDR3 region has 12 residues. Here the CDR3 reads CTTSRPDGEQFF. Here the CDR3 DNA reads TGTACCACCAGCAGACCTGACGGGGAGCAGTTCTTC.

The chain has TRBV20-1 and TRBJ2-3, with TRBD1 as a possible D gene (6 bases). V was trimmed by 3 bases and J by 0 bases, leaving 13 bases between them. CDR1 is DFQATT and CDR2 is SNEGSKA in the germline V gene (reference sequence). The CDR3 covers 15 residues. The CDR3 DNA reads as TGCAGTGCTAGCTCCGGGACATCAAGCACAGATACGCAGTATTTT. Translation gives CSASSGTSSTDTQYF.

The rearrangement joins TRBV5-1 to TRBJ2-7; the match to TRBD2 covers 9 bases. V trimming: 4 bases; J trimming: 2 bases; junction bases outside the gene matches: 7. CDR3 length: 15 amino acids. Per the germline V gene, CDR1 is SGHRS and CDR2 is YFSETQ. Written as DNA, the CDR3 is TGCGCCAGCAGCAAGACTAGCGGCCGAGCCTACGAGCAGTACTTC. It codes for CASSKTSGRAYEQYF.

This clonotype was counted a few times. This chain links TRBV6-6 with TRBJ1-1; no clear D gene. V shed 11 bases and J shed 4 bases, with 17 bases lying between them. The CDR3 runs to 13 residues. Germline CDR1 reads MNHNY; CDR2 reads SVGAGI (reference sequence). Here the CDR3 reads CAALPGRATEAFF. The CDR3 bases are TGTGCCGCCCTCCCGGGCCGGGCCACTGAAGCTTTCTTT.

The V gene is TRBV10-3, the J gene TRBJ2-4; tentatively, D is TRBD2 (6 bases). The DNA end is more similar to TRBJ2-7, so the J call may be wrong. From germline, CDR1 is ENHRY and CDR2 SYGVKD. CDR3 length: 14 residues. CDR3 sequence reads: CAISEGRGTYEQYF. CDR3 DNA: TGTGCCATCAGCGAAGGGCGCGGGACCTACGAGCAGTACTTC.

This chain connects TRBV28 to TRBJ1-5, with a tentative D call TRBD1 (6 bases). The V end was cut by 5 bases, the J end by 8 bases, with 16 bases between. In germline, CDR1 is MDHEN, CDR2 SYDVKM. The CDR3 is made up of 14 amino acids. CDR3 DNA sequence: TGTGCCAGCAGTGTGGCACAGGGTTTGAAGCCCCAGCATTTT. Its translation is CASSVAQGLKPQHF.

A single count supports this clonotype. CDR3 nucleotide sequence: TGTGCCAGCAGTGTTGCGGTTAAGGAAAAACTGTTTTTT. It encodes CASSVAVKEKLFF. The chain is built from TRBV25-1 and TRBJ1-4, with D hard to call. This CDR3 region has 13 residues. CDR1 is MGHDK and CDR2 is SYGVNS in the germline V gene. The germline V and J ends were trimmed by 4 bases and 8 bases, with 11 bases remaining between them.

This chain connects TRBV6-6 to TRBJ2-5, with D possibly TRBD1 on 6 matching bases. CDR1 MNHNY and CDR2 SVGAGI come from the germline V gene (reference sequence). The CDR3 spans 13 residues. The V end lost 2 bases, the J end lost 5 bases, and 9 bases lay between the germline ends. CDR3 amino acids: CASSYMGAETQYF. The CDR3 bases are TGTGCCAGCAGTTACATGGGGGCGGAGACCCAGTACTTC.

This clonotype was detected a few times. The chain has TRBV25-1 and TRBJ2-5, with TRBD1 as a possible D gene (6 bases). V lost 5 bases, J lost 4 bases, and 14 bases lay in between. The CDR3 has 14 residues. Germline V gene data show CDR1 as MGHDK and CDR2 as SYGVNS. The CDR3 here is CASSLAGAIETQYF. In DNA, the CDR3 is TGTGCCAGCAGTCTGGCAGGGGCGATAGAGACCCAGTACTTC.

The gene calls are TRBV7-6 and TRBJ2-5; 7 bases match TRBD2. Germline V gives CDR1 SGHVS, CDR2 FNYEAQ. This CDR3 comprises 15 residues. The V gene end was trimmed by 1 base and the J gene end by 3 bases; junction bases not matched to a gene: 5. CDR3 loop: CASSLVGRDEETQYF. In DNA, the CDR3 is TGTGCCAGCAGCTTAGTGGGGAGGGATGAAGAGACCCAGTACTTC. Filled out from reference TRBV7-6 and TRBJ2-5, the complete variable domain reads GAGVSQSPRYKVTKRGQDVALRCDPISGHVSLYWYRQALGQGPEFLTYFNYEAQQDKSGLPNDRFSAERPEGSISTLTIQRTEQRDSAMYRCASSLVGRDEETQYFGPGTRLLVL.

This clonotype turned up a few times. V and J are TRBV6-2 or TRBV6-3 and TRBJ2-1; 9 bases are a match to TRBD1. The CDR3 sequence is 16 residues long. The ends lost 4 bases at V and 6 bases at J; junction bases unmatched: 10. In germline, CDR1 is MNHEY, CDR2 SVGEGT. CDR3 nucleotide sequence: TGTGCCAGCAGTTTGACCGGGACAGGGTGGGGCAATGAGCAGTTCTTC. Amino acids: CASSLTGTGWGNEQFF.

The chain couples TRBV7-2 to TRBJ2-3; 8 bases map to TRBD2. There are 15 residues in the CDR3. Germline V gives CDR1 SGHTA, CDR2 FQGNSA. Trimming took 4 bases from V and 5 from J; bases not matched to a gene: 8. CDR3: CASSSFGGAIDTQYF. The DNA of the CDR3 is TGTGCCAGCAGCTCTTTCGGGGGGGCGATAGATACGCAGTATTTT.

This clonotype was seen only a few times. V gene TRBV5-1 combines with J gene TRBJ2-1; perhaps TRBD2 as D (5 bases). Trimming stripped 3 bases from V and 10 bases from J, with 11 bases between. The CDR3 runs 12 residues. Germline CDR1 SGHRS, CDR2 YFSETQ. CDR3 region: CASSSQLVEQFF. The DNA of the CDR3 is TGCGCCAGCAGCTCCCAACTAGTAGAGCAGTTCTTC.

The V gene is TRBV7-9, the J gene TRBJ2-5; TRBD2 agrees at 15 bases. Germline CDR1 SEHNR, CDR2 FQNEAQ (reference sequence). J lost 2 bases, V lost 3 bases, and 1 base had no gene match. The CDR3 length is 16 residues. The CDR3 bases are TGTGCCAGCAGCTTCGGGACTAGCGGGGGGCAAGAGACCCAGTACTTC. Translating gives CASSFGTSGGQETQYF.

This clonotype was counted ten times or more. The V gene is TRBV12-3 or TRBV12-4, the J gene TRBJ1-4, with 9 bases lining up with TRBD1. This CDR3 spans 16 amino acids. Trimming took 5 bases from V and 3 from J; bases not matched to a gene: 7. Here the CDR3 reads CASSPTQGAANEKLFF. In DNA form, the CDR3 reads TGTGCCAGCAGTCCGACACAGGGGGCAGCTAATGAAAAACTGTTTTTT.

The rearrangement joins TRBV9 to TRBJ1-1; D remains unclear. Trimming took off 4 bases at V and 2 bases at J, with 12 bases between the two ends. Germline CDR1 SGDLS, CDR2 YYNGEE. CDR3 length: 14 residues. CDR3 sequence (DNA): TGTGCCAGCAGCCCGTCTCTCCTCAACACTGAAGCTTTCTTT. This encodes CASSPSLLNTEAFF.

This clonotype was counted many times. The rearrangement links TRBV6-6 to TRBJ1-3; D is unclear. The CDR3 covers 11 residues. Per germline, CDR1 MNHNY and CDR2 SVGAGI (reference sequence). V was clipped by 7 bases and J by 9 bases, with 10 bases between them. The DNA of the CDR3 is TGTGCCAGCACCCAAGGTGGCACCATATATTTT. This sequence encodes CASTQGGTIYF.

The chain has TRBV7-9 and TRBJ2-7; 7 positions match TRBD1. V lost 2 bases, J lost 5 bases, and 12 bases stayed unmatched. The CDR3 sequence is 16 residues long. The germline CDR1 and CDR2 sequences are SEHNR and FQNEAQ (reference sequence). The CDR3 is CASSLIAKGAIDEQYF. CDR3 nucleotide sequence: TGTGCCAGCAGCTTAATCGCCAAGGGGGCGATTGACGAGCAGTACTTC.

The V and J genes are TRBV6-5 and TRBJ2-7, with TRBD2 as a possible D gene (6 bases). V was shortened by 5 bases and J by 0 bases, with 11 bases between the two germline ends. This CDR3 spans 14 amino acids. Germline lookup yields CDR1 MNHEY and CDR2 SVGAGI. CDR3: CASSPGLNSYEQYF. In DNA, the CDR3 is TGTGCCAGCAGTCCGGGACTGAACTCCTACGAGCAGTACTTC.

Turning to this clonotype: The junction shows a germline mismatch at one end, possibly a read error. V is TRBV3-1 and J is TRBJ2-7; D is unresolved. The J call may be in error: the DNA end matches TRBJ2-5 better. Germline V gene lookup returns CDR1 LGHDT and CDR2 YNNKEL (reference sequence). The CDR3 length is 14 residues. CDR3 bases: TGTGCCTGCAGCCCCAACGGATATAGGGAGACCCAGTACTTC. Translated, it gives CACSPNGYRETQYF.

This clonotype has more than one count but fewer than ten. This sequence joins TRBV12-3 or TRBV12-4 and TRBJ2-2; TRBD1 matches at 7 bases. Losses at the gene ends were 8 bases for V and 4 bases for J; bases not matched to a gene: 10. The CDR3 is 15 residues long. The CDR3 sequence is CASGDRVVRTGELFF. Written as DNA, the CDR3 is TGTGCCAGCGGCGACAGGGTGGTGCGCACCGGGGAGCTGTTTTTT.

CDR3: CASSTPGQVNEQYF. As DNA, the CDR3 is TGTGCCAGCAGTACACCAGGACAGGTCAATGAGCAGTACTTC. The V call is TRBV12-3 or TRBV12-4, the J call TRBJ2-5; 7 bases are shared with TRBD1. The CDR3 has 14 amino acids. The trim removed 5 bases at V and 11 bases at J, leaving 14 bases unmatched.

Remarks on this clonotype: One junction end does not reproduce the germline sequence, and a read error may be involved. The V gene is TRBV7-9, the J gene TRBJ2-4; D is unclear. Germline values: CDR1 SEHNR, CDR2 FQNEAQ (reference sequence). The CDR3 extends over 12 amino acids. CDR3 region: CACSLPRGEQYF. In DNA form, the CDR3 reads TGTGCCTGCAGCTTACCCCGTGGAGAGCAGTACTTC.

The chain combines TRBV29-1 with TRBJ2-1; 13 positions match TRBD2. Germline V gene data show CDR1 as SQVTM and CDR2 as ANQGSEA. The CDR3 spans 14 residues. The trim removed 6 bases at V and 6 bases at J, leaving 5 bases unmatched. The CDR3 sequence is CSVRTSGGVNEQFF. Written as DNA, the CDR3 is TGCAGCGTCCGGACTAGCGGGGGAGTCAATGAGCAGTTCTTC.

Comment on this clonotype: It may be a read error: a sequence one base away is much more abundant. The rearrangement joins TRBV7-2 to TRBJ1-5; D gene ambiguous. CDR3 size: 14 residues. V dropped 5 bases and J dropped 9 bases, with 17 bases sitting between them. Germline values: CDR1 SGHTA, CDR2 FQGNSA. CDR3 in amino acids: CASSNVRVQAPQHF. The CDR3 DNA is TGTGCCAGCAGCAACGTGAGGGTCCAAGCGCCCCAGCATTTT.

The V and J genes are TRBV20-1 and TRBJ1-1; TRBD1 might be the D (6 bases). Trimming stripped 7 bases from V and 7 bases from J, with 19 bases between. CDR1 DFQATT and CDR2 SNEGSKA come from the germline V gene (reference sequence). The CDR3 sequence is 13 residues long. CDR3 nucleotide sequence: TGCAGTGGTAACGACAGGATCTTCCTTGAAGCTTTCTTT. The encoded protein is CSGNDRIFLEAFF.